This T cell receptor (beta chain) originates from a study of Ad26.COV2.S vaccination and SARS-CoV-2 variants. For the study at large: The vaccine Ad26.COV2.S was put into the muscle once, or twice with 56 days between. Findings and limits, study-wide: Substantial response breadth was reportedly seen for spike-specific CD8+ and CD4+ T cells after vaccination.

Sequenced by immunoSEQ multiplex PCR; TCRdb stores in-frame clones only, minus some. The sample holds around 270,000 clones, roughly 87% seen once. Trimming stripped 5 bases from V and 6 bases from J, with 8 bases between. CDR1 and CDR2 from the germline V gene are SEHNR and FQNEAQ (reference sequence). This CDR3 comprises 12 residues. Treatment noted: around 19 received Ad26.COV2.S at low or high dose, single or two shots; about 5 received placebo; per-sample allocation not given. Sampling occurred on day 63 after the first vaccine or placebo injection. This person who donated was an adult of 18-55 years in Boston. The vaccine antigen was prefusion-stabilized Wuhan SARS-CoV-2 spike. This clone was counted once. The antigen is not known.

This sequence was found in a person aged 18-60 years who received the Ad26.COV2.S COVID-19 vaccine or a placebo. Source: peripheral blood, taken in a trial of Ad26.COV2.S vaccine versus placebo. V usage is TRBV7-9 and J usage is TRBJ2-1, with D unresolved. This CDR3 reads CASSLSSNEQFF. As DNA, the CDR3 is TGTGCCAGCAGCCTCAGTAGCAATGAGCAGTTCTTC. Together with reference TRBV7-9 and TRBJ2-1, the CDR3 gives the full variable domain: DTGVSQNPRHKITKRGQNVTFRCDPISEHNRLYWYRQTLGQGPEFLTYFQNEAQLEKSRLLSDRFSAERPKGSFSTLEIQRTEQGDSAMYLCASSLSSNEQFFGPGTRLTVL.